A selection of T cell receptor beta chains follows, all from one sample in a study of blood T cell repertoires in COVID-19. TCRdb's copy holds only in-frame clones and misses some; the assay was immunoSEQ multiplex PCR. In the table there are fewer than 200,000 clones, 80% to 90% of which are singletons. Source material: PBMCs or T cells enriched from blood (not recorded which). Receptor source: a man in his fifties who had recovered from COVID-19. Each CDR3 is given with its conserved first and last residue. A D gene is named only where the DNA matches it firmly. Part of the rows lack a size; the others show once, few, many or a class for expanded clones.

v_gene	d_gene	abundance	j_gene	CDR3aa	CDR3nt
TRBV12-3/TRBV12-4	-	-	TRBJ1-1	CASSFQGPTEAFF	TGTGCCAGCAGTTTTCAGGGGCCCACTGAAGCTTTCTTT
TRBV29-1	-	-	TRBJ2-7	CSVDIGAPYEQYF	TGCAGCGTTGATATAGGGGCTCCCTACGAGCAGTACTTC
TRBV12-3/TRBV12-4	-	-	TRBJ2-3	CASTIWGADTQYF	TGTGCCAGCACGATTTGGGGGGCAGATACGCAGTATTTT
TRBV10-3	-	-	TRBJ1-4	CAISAPEGREKLFF	TGTGCCATCAGTGCCCCCGAGGGGAGGGAAAAACTGTTTTTT
TRBV5-6	-	-	TRBJ1-2	CASSGDSNYGYTF	TGTGCCAGCAGCGGAGACAGTAACTATGGCTACACCTTC
TRBV14	TRBD2	-	TRBJ2-7	CASSQAGGRWQYF	TGTGCCAGCAGCCAAGCGGGAGGACGTTGGCAGTACTTC
TRBV11-2	TRBD1	-	TRBJ2-3	CASSTRTGSTDTQYF	TGTGCCAGCAGCACACGGACAGGGAGCACAGATACGCAGTATTTT
TRBV7-8	TRBD2	once	TRBJ2-5	CASSLLRGEQETQYF	TGTGCCAGCAGCTTGTTGCGGGGGGAACAAGAGACCCAGTACTTC
TRBV14	TRBD1	few	TRBJ2-7	CASSSRGQGAYEQYF	TGTGCCAGCAGCTCCCGGGGACAGGGGGCCTACGAGCAGTACTTC
TRBV19	TRBD1	-	TRBJ1-2	CASTPRGRGRGGYTF	TGTGCCAGTACCCCCCGCGGCAGGGGGCGGGGTGGCTACACCTTC
TRBV28	TRBD1	-	TRBJ1-5	CASNPQGEGNQPQHF	TGTGCCAGCAACCCCCAGGGGGAGGGCAATCAGCCCCAGCATTTT
TRBV27	-	few	TRBJ2-7	CASSKYPLRMSGDEQYF	TGTGCCAGCAGCAAATATCCCTTAAGAATGTCAGGGGACGAGCAGTACTTC
TRBV11-3	TRBD1	-	TRBJ2-1	CASSLDRGDYNEQFF	TGTGCCAGCAGCCTTGACAGGGGAGACTACAATGAGCAGTTCTTC
TRBV18	TRBD1	few	TRBJ1-5	CASSTGTGGQPQHF	TGTGCCAGCTCTACCGGGACAGGGGGTCAGCCCCAGCATTTT
TRBV29-1	TRBD1	-	TRBJ1-2	CSVLGQVNNYGYTF	TGCAGCGTCCTTGGACAGGTCAATAACTATGGCTACACCTTC
TRBV6-5	TRBD1	-	TRBJ1-1	CASSSGTGMNTEAFF	TGTGCCAGCAGTTCCGGGACAGGGATGAACACTGAAGCTTTCTTT
TRBV4-1	TRBD1	-	TRBJ1-2	CASSQDEGGIYGYTF	TGCGCCAGCAGCCAAGATGAAGGGGGCATCTATGGCTACACCTTC
TRBV15	-	-	TRBJ1-1	CAVRRGMSMNTEAFF	TGTGCCGTCCGACGGGGGATGAGTATGAACACTGAAGCTTTCTTT
TRBV24-1	-	-	TRBJ1-1	CATSDAKGPGRAFF	TGTGCCACCAGTGATGCAAAGGGCCCAGGGCGGGCTTTCTTT
TRBV18	TRBD1	once	TRBJ1-6	CASSQGQGYSPLHF	TGTGCCAGCTCACAGGGACAGGGGTATTCACCCCTCCACTTT
TRBV19	-	few	TRBJ1-1	CASIGSTEAFF	TGTGCCAGTATCGGGTCCACTGAAGCTTTCTTT
TRBV9	TRBD1	-	TRBJ2-3	CASSVGDRVTDTQYF	TGTGCCAGCAGCGTAGGGGACAGAGTGACAGATACGCAGTATTTT
TRBV11-3	TRBD2	-	TRBJ2-5	CASSSTGGQETQYF	TGTGCCAGCAGCTCCACGGGGGGGCAAGAGACCCAGTACTTC
TRBV6-4	TRBD1	-	TRBJ1-5	CASSECPGQGFYSNQPQHF	TGTGCCAGCAGTGAGTGCCCGGGACAGGGGTTTTATAGCAATCAGCCCCAGCATTTT
TRBV12-3/TRBV12-4	-	-	TRBJ2-7	CASSSRTDEQYF	TGTGCCAGCAGTTCCCGGACAGACGAGCAGTACTTC
TRBV10-2	TRBD2	-	TRBJ2-7	CASSENAGGGEQYF	TGCGCCAGCAGTGAAAATGCGGGGGGGGGCGAGCAGTACTTC
TRBV10-2	TRBD1	-	TRBJ1-6	CASSESRTGDSPLHF	TGCGCCAGCAGTGAGTCGAGGACAGGGGATTCACCCCTCCACTTT
TRBV7-9	-	-	TRBJ2-7	CASSPRDKGSYEQYF	TGTGCCAGCAGCCCCCGGGACAAGGGTTCCTACGAGCAGTACTTC
TRBV5-1	-	-	TRBJ1-1	CASNLGAPGTEAFF	TGCGCCAGCAATTTGGGGGCGCCGGGCACTGAAGCTTTCTTT
TRBV27	-	once	TRBJ1-6	CASSLSPGLVGAPLHF	TGTGCCAGCAGTTTATCTCCTGGACTGGTCGGGGCACCCCTCCACTTT
TRBV5-6	TRBD1	-	TRBJ2-6	CASSLLPGQARPGANVLTF	TGTGCCAGCAGCCTATTACCGGGACAGGCACGCCCTGGGGCCAACGTCCTGACTTTC
TRBV28	-	-	TRBJ1-6	CASSFGGWSSPLHF	TGTGCCAGCAGTTTTGGGGGCTGGAGTTCACCCCTCCACTTT
TRBV6-5	-	-	TRBJ2-7	CATSQGPTYEQYF	TGTGCCACGTCCCAGGGGCCTACATACGAGCAGTACTTC
TRBV27	-	-	TRBJ1-2	CASSSLSQPGYGYTF	TGTGCCAGCAGTTCCCTAAGTCAGCCAGGCTATGGCTACACCTTC
TRBV3-1/TRBV3-2	TRBD2	-	TRBJ2-1	CASSQVAGGISYNEQFF	TGTGCCAGCAGCCAAGTAGCGGGGGGGATCTCCTACAATGAGCAGTTCTTC
TRBV18	TRBD1	once	TRBJ2-1	CASSPGQAYNEQFF	TGTGCCAGCTCACCAGGACAGGCCTACAATGAGCAGTTCTTC
TRBV5-1	-	-	TRBJ1-2	CASSLAYDYGYTF	TGCGCCAGCAGCTTGGCCTATGACTATGGCTACACCTTC
TRBV27	-	-	TRBJ1-2	CASSLNGGVPRGYTF	TGTGCCAGCAGTTTAAACGGAGGGGTGCCTCGGGGCTACACCTTC
TRBV19	-	-	TRBJ1-2	CASRSQVYGYTF	TGTGCCAGTCGAAGCCAAGTGTATGGCTACACCTTC
TRBV24-1	TRBD2	-	TRBJ2-2	CATSDPGGTGELFF	TGTGCCACCAGTGACCCGGGGGGCACCGGGGAGCTGTTTTTT
TRBV2	TRBD1	-	TRBJ2-5	CASSAGQGYETQYF	TGTGCCAGCAGTGCAGGACAGGGGTATGAGACCCAGTACTTC
TRBV5-6	TRBD2	few	TRBJ2-7	CASSQTSGVYEQYF	TGTGCCAGCAGCCAGACTAGCGGCGTATACGAGCAGTACTTC
TRBV24-1	TRBD1	-	TRBJ2-7	CATSDFWTGKQYF	TGTGCCACCAGTGATTTCTGGACAGGGAAGCAGTACTTC
TRBV30	TRBD1	-	TRBJ2-3	CASHSGQGVDTQYF	TGTGCCTCCCATTCCGGACAGGGTGTAGATACGCAGTATTTT
TRBV3-1/TRBV3-2	-	-	TRBJ2-2	CASSQAQGHTGELFF	TGTGCCAGCAGCCAAGCACAGGGCCACACCGGGGAGCTGTTTTTT
TRBV4-1	-	-	TRBJ1-6	CASSQDWRRDSPLHF	TGCGCCAGCAGCCAAGATTGGAGAAGAGATTCACCCCTCCACTTT
TRBV30	-	-	TRBJ2-7	CAWTEAGIEQYF	TGTGCCTGGACCGAGGCAGGGATCGAGCAGTACTTC